The present entry profiles one TCR beta chain with its context. PCR primers comprised 60 Vbeta and 13 Jbeta primers. The protocol was immunoSEQ multiplex PCR, while the TCRdb copy is restricted to in-frame clones and leaves out a portion. The profile shows under 150,000 clones, 81% of them singletons. CDR1 SGHVS and CDR2 FNYEAQ come from the germline V gene. Trimming removed 4 bases from V and 4 bases from J, with 17 bases in between. The CDR3 sequence is 16 residues long. The entry originates in a study of cytomegalovirus exposure and HLA in healthy donors. This chain joins TRBV7-6 and TRBJ1-3; the D gene is possibly TRBD1 (6 bases). The sample comprised PBMCs. The clonotype comes from a man aged 18 to 29 in good health and CMV-seronegative. In DNA form, the CDR3 reads TGTGCCAGCAGCTCGCATACCCTCGGACAGGGAAACACCATATATTTT. Translated, it gives CASSSHTLGQGNTIYF.